A selection of T cell receptor beta chains follows, all from one sample in a study of chemoradiotherapy in HPV16-positive cancers. Profiling relied on immunoSEQ multiplex PCR, and the TCRdb table lists in-frame clones only, not all of them. The data show 20,000 to 25,000 clones, 70% to 90% seen once. The sample here was blood, taken from a patient who underwent chemoradiotherapy. Receptors originate from a human donor with HPV-associated anogenital cancer. The CDR3 runs from the conserved cysteine through the conserved F or W. The D gene is left open where the match is weak. Not every row has a clone size; where given, it reads once, few, many or a size class.

TRBD2,TRBV7-6,TRBJ2-1,-,TGTGCCAGCAGCCCGAACATCCCGGGGCGGGGGGATGAGCAGTTCTTC,CASSPNIPGRGDEQFF
TRBD1,TRBV6-1,TRBJ2-7,-,TGTGCCAGCACCACAGGGGGCTACGAGCAGTACTTC,CASTTGGYEQYF
TRBD2,TRBV7-2,TRBJ2-1,-,TGTGCCAGCAGCTCAGGGACTAGCTTTCACAATGAGCAGTTCTTC,CASSSGTSFHNEQFF
-,TRBV5-4,TRBJ1-2,-,TGTGCCAGCAGCTTCACTGGGGGCGCGGGAGCTAACTATGGCTACACCTTC,CASSFTGGAGANYGYTF
TRBD1,TRBV11-2,TRBJ1-1,-,TGTGCCAGCAGCGAGGACAGGGGCACTGAAGCTTTCTTT,CASSEDRGTEAFF
TRBD2,TRBV7-9,TRBJ2-1,-,TGTGCCAGCAGCTTAGTACTAGCGGGGGCCTTTGAGCAGTTCTTC,CASSLVLAGAFEQFF
-,TRBV1,TRBJ2-3,once,TGCACTTTAAATAGCGGGGGTTACACAGATACGCAGTATTTT,CTLNSGGYTDTQYF
TRBD1,TRBV4-2,TRBJ2-3,-,TGTGCCAGCAGCCAAGATCTAGACAGGGGGCTTGAAGATACGCAGTATTTT,CASSQDLDRGLEDTQYF
-,TRBV9,TRBJ2-5,once,TGTGCCAGCAGCGTAGAACAGGGTGGCGTCGGGGAGACCCAGTACTTC,CASSVEQGGVGETQYF
-,TRBV30,TRBJ1-1,-,TGTGCCTGGAGTGTGGACAGCCGGCACACTGAAGCTTTCTTT,CAWSVDSRHTEAFF
TRBD1,TRBV9,TRBJ1-2,-,TGTGCCAGCAGCGCTTTGACAGGGAATTTGGGTGGCTACACCTTC,CASSALTGNLGGYTF
TRBD2,TRBV6-4,TRBJ2-1,-,TGTGCCAGCAGTGAGGTGGGACTAGGGTCCTACAATGAGCAGTTCTTC,CASSEVGLGSYNEQFF
-,TRBV20-1,TRBJ1-2,-,TGCAGTGCTGGCGACAGACCCCCCACCTTC,CSAGDRPPTF
TRBD1,TRBV5-4,TRBJ1-6,-,TGTGCCAGCAGCTTCTGGACAGGGCAGAATTCACCCCTCCACTTT,CASSFWTGQNSPLHF
TRBD2,TRBV7-2,TRBJ2-3,-,TGTGCCAGCAGCTCGGGGGGGGGTACAGATACGCAGTATTTT,CASSSGGGTDTQYF
-,TRBV27,TRBJ2-5,-,TGTGCCAGCAGTTTAACGCTGCCCAGCCGGCAAGAGACCCAGTACTTC,CASSLTLPSRQETQYF
-,TRBV10-3,TRBJ1-4,-,TGTGCCATCAGTGCGGGTGCTGGTGTGAATGAAAAACTGTTTTTT,CAISAGAGVNEKLFF
TRBD1,TRBV28,TRBJ1-5,few,TGTGCCAGCAGACTAACAGGGGATTTCAGCAATCAGCCCCAGCATTTT,CASRLTGDFSNQPQHF
-,TRBV2,TRBJ1-2,-,TGTGCCAGCAGGCCAACAGGGTTTCTGAACTATGGCTACACCTTC,CASRPTGFLNYGYTF
-,TRBV2,TRBJ1-1,-,TGTGCCAGCAGTGAGGGGGCAATGTTTGGGACTGAAGCTTTCTTT,CASSEGAMFGTEAFF
TRBD1,TRBV29-1,TRBJ1-2,-,TGCAGCGTAGGGGGGACAGGGGGCTTTGGCTACACCTTC,CSVGGTGGFGYTF